This T cell receptor beta chain was documented in a study of blood T cell repertoires in COVID-19. The CDR3 has 15 amino acids. Trimming took off 10 bases at V and 5 bases at J, with 20 bases between the two ends. The V gene's germline CDR1 is KGHDR and CDR2 SFDVKD. Sequenced by immunoSEQ multiplex PCR; TCRdb stores in-frame clones only, minus some. This table holds roughly 20,000 clones, roughly 89% found once. The TCR sequence derives from a human donor in a cohort sampled during active COVID-19. This chain connects TRBV24-1 to TRBJ2-1; a weak D match, TRBD1 (5 bases). Sequencing was done on a sample of peripheral blood. The CDR3, as DNA: TGTGCCACTGGGGTTGGGGCCTCGCGGAACAATGAGCAGTTCTTC. Protein product: CATGVGASRNNEQFF.